This T cell receptor (beta chain) was documented in a study of blood T cells in healthy people across ages. The germline V and J ends were trimmed by 4 bases and 5 bases, with 14 bases remaining between them. The CDR3 has 14 residues. Germline assignment: CDR1 LGHDT and CDR2 YNNKEL (reference sequence). It was with a sample-barcoded 5' primer and a J-beta primer mix that a second PCR of roughly 7 to 12 cycles was run. TCRdb recomputed calls from the 5' RACE reads with MiXCR, one row per CDR3 protein. The sample has over 600,000 distinct CDR3 sequences; around 50% are singletons. Study outcomes and limitations: Higher diversity, along with more naive CD4+ cells, distinguished long-lived donors from aged donors.

They isolated at least 7 million PBMCs from each sample. Regarding this clonotype: Antigen unknown.

The TCR sequence derives from an elderly man in good health. The sequencing sample was made of blood. The rearrangement joins TRBV3-1 to TRBJ2-5, with D perhaps matching TRBD2 (6 bases). CDR3 region: CASSLRTNGETQYF. CDR3 DNA sequence: TGTGCCAGCAGCCTACGGACTAATGGGGAGACCCAGTACTTC.